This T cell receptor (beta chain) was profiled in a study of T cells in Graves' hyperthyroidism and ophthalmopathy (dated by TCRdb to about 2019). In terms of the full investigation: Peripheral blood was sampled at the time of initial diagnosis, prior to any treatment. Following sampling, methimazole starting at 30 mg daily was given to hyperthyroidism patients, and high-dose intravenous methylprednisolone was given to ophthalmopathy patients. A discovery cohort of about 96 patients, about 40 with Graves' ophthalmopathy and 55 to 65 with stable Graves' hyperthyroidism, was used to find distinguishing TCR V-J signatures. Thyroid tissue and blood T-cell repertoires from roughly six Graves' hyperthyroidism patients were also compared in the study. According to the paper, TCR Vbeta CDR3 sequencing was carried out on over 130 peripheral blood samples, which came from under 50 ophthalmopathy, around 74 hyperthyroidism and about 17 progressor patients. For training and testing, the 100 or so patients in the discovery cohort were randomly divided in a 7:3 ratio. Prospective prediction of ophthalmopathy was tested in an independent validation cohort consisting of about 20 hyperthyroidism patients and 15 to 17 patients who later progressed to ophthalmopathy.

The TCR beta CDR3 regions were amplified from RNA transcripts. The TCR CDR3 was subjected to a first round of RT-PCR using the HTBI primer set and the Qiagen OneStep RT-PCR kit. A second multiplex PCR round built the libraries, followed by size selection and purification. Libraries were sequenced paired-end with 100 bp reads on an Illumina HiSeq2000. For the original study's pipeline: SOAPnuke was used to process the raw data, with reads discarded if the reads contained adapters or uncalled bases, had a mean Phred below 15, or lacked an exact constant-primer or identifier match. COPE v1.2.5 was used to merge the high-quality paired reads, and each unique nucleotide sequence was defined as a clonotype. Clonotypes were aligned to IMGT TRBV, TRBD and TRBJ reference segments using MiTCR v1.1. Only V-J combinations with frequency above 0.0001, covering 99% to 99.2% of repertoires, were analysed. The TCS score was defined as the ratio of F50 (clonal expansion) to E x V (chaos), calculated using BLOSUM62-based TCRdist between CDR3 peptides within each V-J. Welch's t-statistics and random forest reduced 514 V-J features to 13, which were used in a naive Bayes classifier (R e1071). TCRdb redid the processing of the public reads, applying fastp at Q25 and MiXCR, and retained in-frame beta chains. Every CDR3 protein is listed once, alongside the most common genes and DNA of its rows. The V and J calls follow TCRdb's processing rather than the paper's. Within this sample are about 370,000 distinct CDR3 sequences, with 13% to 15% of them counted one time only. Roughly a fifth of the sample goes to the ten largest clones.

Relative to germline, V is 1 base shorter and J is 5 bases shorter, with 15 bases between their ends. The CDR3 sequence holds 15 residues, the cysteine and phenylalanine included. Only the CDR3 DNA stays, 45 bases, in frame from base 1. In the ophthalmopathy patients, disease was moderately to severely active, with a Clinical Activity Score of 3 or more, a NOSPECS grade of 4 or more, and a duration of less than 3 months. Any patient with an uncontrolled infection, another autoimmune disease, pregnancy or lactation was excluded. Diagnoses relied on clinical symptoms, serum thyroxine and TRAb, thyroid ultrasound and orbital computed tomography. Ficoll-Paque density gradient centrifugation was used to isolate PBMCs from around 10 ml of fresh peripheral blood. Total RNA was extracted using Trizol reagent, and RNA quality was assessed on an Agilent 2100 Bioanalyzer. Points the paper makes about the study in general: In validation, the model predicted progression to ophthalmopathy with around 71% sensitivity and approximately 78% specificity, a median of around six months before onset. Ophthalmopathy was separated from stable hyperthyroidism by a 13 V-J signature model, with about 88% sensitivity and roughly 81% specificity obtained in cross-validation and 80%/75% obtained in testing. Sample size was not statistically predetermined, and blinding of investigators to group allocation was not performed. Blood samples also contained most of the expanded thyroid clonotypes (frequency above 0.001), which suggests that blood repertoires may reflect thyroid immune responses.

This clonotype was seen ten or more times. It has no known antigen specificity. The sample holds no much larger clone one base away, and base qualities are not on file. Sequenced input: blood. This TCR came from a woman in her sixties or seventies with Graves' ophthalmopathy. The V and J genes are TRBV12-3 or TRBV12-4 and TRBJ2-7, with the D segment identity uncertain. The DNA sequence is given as TGTGCCAGCAGTTTAGGCAGGCAATTGAGTCACGAGCAGTACTTC. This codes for CASSLGRQLSHEQYF.